This paragraph covers one T cell receptor (beta chain) sequence. The same CDR3 also results from other DNA sequences found in this sample. This sample is part of a study of shared clonotypes between healthy human individuals. As defined, naive CD8 cells were CD45RO-negative and positively selected for CCR7, with terminally differentiated effector memory CD45RA+ cells excluded. CDR3 length: 12 residues. The germline V and J ends were trimmed by 5 bases and 3 bases, with 8 bases remaining between them. Germline CDR1 is SEHNR and CDR2 is FQNEAQ (reference sequence). Assay used: immunoSEQ multiplex PCR; TCRdb lists only in-frame clones, some missing. The sample has under 1 million clones, around 96% seen once.

The V gene is TRBV7-9, the J gene TRBJ2-7, with D hard to call. This receptor was taken from a man younger than 45 in good health. Sequencing used naive CD8+ T cells sorted from blood. CDR3 sequence reads: CASSRDLYEQYF. The DNA of the CDR3 is TGTGCCAGCAGCCGAGATCTCTACGAGCAGTACTTC.